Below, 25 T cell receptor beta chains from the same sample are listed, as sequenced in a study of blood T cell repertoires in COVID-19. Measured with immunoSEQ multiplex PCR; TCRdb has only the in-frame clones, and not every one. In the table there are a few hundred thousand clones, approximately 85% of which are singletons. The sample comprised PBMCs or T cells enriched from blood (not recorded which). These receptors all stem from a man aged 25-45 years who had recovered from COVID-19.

CDR3 region: CAWSALTGRNEQFF. Written as DNA, the CDR3 is TGTGCCTGGAGTGCTCTTACAGGGCGCAATGAGCAGTTCTTC. The rearrangement joins TRBV30 to TRBJ2-1, with D possibly matching TRBD1 (6 bases). The CDR3 is 14 residues long. V lost 1 base and J lost 6, with 13 bases in between. The V gene's germline CDR1 is GTSNPN and CDR2 SVGIG (reference sequence).

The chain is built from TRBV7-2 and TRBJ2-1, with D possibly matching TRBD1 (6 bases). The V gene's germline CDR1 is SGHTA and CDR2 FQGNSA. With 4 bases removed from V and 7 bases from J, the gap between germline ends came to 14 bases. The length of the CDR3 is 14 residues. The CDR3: CASSSNQGWNEQFF. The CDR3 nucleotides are TGTGCCAGCAGCTCGAACCAGGGGTGGAATGAGCAGTTCTTC.

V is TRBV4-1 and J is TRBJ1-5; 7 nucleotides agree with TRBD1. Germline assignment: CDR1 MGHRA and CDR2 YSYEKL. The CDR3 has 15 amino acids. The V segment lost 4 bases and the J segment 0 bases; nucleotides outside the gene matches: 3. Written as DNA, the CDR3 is TGCGCCAGCAGCCTTGACAGGGCTAGCAATCAGCCCCAGCATTTT. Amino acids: CASSLDRASNQPQHF.

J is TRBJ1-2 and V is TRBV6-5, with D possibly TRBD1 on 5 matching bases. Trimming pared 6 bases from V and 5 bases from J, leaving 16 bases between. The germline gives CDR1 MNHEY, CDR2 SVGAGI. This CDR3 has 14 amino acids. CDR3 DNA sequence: TGTGCCAGCAGATTAGACCCGCAGGGATATGGCTACACCTTC. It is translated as CASRLDPQGYGYTF.

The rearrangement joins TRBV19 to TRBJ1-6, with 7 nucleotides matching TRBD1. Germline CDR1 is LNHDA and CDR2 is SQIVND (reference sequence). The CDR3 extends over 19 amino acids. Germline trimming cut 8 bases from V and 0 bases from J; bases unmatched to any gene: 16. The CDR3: CASGGRTGAVSSYNSPLHF. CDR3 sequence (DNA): TGTGCCAGTGGGGGACGAACAGGGGCTGTGAGCTCCTATAATTCACCCCTCCACTTT.

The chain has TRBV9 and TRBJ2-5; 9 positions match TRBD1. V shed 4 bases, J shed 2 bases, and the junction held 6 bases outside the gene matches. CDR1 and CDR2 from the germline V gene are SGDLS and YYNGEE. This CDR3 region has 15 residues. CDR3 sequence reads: CASSPSGTGQETQYF. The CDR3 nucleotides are TGTGCCAGCAGCCCCTCGGGGACAGGGCAAGAGACCCAGTACTTC.

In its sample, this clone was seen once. In nucleotides, the CDR3 is TGTGCCAGCAGCTTTACAGGGAACTATGGCTACACCTTC. Translating gives CASSFTGNYGYTF. The chain is built from TRBV7-9 and TRBJ1-2; tentative D call: TRBD1 (6 bases). V was pared by 3 bases and J by 2 bases, with 7 bases between. The CDR3 is 13 residues long. Germline V gene data show CDR1 as SEHNR and CDR2 as FQNEAQ (reference sequence).

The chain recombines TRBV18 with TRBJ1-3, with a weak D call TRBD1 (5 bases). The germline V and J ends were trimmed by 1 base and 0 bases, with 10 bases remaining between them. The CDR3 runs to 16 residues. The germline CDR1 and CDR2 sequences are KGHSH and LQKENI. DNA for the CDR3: TGTGCCAGCTCACCACTCCAGGGTCCCTCTGGAAACACCATATATTTT. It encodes CASSPLQGPSGNTIYF.

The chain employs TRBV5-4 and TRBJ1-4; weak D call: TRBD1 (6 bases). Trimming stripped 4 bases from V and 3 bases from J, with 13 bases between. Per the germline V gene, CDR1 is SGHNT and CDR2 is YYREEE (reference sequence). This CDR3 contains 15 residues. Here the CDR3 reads CASSLGGQANEKLFF. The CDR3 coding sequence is TGTGCCAGCAGCCTTGGGGGACAAGCTAATGAAAAACTGTTTTTT. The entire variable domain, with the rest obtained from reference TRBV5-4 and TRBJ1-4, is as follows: ETGVTQSPTHLIKTRGQQVTLRCSSQSGHNTVSWYQQALGQGPQFIFQYYREEENGRGNFPPRFSGLQFPNYSSELNVNALELDDSALYLCASSLGGQANEKLFFGSGTQLSVL.

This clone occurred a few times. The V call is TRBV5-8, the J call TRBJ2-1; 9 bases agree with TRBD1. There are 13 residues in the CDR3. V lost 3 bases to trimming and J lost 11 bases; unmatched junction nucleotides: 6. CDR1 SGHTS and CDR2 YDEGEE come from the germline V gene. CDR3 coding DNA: TGTGCCAGCAGCTACCCCGGGACAGGGCAGCAGTTCTTC. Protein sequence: CASSYPGTGQQFF.

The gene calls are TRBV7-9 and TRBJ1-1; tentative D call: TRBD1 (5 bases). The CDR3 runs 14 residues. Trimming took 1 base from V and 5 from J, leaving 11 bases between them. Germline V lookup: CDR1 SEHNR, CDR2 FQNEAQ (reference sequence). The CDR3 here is CASSLEQVLTEAFF. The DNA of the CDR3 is TGTGCCAGCAGCTTAGAACAGGTGTTAACTGAAGCTTTCTTT.

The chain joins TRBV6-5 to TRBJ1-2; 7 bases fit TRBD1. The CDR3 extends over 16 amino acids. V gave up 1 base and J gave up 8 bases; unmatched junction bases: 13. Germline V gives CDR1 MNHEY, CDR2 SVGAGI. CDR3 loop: CASSYFGQAVMEGYTF. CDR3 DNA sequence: TGTGCCAGCAGTTACTTCGGACAGGCCGTTATGGAGGGCTACACCTTC.

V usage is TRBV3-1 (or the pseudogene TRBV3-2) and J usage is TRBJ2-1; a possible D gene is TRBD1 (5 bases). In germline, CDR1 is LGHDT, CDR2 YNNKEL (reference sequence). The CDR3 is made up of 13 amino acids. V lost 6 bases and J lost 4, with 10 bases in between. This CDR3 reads CASSFDRYNEQFF. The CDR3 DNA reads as TGTGCCAGCAGTTTTGACAGATACAATGAGCAGTTCTTC.

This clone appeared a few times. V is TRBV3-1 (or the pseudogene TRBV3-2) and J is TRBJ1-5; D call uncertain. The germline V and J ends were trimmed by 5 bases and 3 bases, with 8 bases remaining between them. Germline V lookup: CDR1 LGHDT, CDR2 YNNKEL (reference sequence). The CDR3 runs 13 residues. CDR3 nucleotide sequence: TGTGCCAGCAGCGAAATAGCCAATCAGCCCCAGCATTTT. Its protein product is CASSEIANQPQHF.

For the CDR3, the DNA is TGTGCCAGCAGCGTCTGGGCACCACAGAATAATTCACCCCTCCACTTT. Translating gives CASSVWAPQNNSPLHF. V is TRBV9 and J is TRBJ1-6; D gene ambiguous. CDR1 is SGDLS, CDR2 YYNGEE, per germline. The CDR3 runs to 16 residues. Trimming removed 2 bases at V and 5 bases at J, with 14 bases between.

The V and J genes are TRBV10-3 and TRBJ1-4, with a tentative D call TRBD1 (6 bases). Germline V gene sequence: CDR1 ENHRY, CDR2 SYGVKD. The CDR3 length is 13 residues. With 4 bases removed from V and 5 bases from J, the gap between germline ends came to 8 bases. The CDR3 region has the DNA TGTGCCATCAGTGCTACAGGGAATGAAAAACTGTTTTTT. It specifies CAISATGNEKLFF.

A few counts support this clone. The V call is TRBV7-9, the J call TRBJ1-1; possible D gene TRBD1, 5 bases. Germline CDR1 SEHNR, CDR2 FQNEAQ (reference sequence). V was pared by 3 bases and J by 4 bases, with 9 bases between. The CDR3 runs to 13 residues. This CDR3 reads CASSFTGGTEAFF. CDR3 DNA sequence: TGTGCCAGCAGCTTTACCGGGGGCACTGAAGCTTTCTTT.

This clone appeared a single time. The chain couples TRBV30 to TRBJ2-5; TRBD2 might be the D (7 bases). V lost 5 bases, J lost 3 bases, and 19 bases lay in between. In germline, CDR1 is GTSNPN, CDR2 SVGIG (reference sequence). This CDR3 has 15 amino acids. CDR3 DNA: TGTGCCTGGTCCGAGCGGGGACAATATAAAGAGACCCAGTACTTC. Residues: CAWSERGQYKETQYF.

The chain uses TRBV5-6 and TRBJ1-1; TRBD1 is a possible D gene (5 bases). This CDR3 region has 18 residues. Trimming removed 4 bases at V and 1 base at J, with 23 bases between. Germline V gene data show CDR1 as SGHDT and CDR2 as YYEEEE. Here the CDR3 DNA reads TGTGCCAGCAGCCACCCAGTTACAGGCCACGGGAGGAACACTGAAGCTTTCTTT. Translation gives CASSHPVTGHGRNTEAFF.

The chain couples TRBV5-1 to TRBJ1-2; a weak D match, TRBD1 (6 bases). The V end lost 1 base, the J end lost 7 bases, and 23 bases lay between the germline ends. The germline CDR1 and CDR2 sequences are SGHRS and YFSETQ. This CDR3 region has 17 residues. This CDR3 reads CASSLPYAYRDGGGYTF. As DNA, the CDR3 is TGCGCCAGCAGCTTGCCTTATGCCTACAGGGACGGTGGTGGCTACACCTTC. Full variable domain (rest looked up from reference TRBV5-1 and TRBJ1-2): KAGVTQTPRYLIKTRGQQVTLSCSPISGHRSVSWYQQTPGQGLQFLFEYFSETQRNKGNFPGRFSGRQFSNSRSEMNVSTLELGDSALYLCASSLPYAYRDGGGYTFGSGTRLTVV.

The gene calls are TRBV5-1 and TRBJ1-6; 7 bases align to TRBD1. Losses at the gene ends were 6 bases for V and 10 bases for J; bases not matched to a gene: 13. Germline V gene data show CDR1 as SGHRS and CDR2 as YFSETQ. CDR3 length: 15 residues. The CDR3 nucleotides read TGCGCCAGCACCAACGGGACAGCCTATCTCTCACCCCTCCACTTT. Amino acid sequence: CASTNGTAYLSPLHF.

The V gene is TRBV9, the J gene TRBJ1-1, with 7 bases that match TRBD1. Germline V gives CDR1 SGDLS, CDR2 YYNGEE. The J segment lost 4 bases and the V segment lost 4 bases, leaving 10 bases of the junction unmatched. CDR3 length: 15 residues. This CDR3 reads CASSSPGQAGTEAFF. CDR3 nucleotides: TGTGCCAGCAGCTCCCCCGGACAGGCTGGCACTGAAGCTTTCTTT.

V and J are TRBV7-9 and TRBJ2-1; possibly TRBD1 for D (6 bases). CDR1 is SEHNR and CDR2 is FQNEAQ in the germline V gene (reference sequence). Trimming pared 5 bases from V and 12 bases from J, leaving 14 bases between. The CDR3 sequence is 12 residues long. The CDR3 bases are TGTGCCAGCAGCCCGCAGGGGCGGTGGCAGTTCTTC. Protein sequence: CASSPQGRWQFF.

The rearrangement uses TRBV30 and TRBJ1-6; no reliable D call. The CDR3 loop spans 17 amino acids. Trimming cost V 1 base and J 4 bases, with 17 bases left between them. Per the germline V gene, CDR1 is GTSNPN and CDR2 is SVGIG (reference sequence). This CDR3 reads CAWSARSNHGYNSPLHF. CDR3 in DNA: TGTGCCTGGAGTGCCCGTAGCAACCACGGGTATAATTCACCCCTCCACTTT.

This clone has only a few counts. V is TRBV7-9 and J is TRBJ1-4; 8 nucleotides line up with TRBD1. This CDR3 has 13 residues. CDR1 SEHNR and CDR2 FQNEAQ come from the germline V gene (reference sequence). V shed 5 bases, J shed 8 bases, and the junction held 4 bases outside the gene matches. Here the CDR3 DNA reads TGTGCCAGCAGCACACGACAGGGGGAAAAACTGTTTTTT. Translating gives CASSTRQGEKLFF. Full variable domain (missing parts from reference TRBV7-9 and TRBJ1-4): DTGVSQNPRHKITKRGQNVTFRCDPISEHNRLYWYRQTLGQGPEFLTYFQNEAQLEKSRLLSDRFSAERPKGSFSTLEIQRTEQGDSAMYLCASSTRQGEKLFFGSGTQLSVL.